This T cell receptor (beta chain) emerged from a study of CD8 T cells in ankylosing spondylitis. V was cut by 2 bases and J by 5 bases, with 13 bases left in between. This CDR3 comprises 14 residues. CDR1 is SGHRS and CDR2 is YFSETQ in the germline V gene. This clonotype was recorded many times. Its antigen is currently unknown. In TCRdb, the 5' RACE reads were re-called with MiXCR into one record per CDR3 protein. This repertoire shows around 130,000 distinct CDR3 sequences, 7% found once; its top ten account for about 12%. Study outcomes and limitations: Certain motif variants had earlier been reported in reactive arthritis synovial fluid and blood. Eight or nine highly homologous variants formed a TCR beta motif that appeared characteristic of ankylosing spondylitis blood. Peripheral blood samples showed relatively rare disease-linked clones, and these clones were CD8+.

The chain links TRBV5-1 to TRBJ2-5, with D possibly being TRBD1 (5 bases). This TCR was recovered from a male donor with ankylosing spondylitis or in good health (not recorded which). Specimen: blood, either unsorted or a sorted T cell fraction (not recorded which). CDR3: CASSFGQVLETQYF. The DNA of the CDR3 is TGCGCCAGCAGCTTCGGACAAGTCTTGGAGACCCAGTACTTC.